This T cell receptor (beta chain) was found in a study of T cells in pancreatic ductal adenocarcinoma. Broader study findings: Tumors hold more CD45RO+ effector T cells, which may bias toward lower diversity.

Selected pancreatic ductal adenocarcinoma patients had undergone surgery without neoadjuvant therapy. Turning to this clone: Its specificity is not known.

In germline, CDR1 is MNHEY, CDR2 SMNVEV (reference sequence). This CDR3 region has 12 residues. V shed 5 bases and J shed 8 bases, with 10 bases lying between them. The data were produced by immunoSEQ multiplex PCR, yet TCRdb's version contains in-frame clones alone and is incomplete. Here the sample spans over 85,000 clones, 90% to 95% being singletons. The gene calls are TRBV27 and TRBJ2-1; tentative D call: TRBD2 (5 bases). Sample: PBMCs. This clonotype was sampled from a human donor with pancreatic ductal adenocarcinoma. The DNA for the CDR3 is TGTGCCAGCAGTCGGAGGAGTGATGAGCAGTTCTTC. Its protein product is CASSRRSDEQFF.